Sequencing of this T cell receptor (beta chain) was carried out in a study of early T cells in non-severe SARS-CoV-2 infection. TCRdb redid the calling of the 5' RACE reads with MiXCR, one entry per CDR3 protein. The sample lists roughly 97,000 distinct CDR3 sequences, approximately 9.9% occurring once. Only a few counts were recorded for this clonotype. The clonotype originates from an adult who was a healthcare worker with PCR-confirmed SARS-CoV-2 infection or an uninfected control (not recorded which). Sequencing was performed on whole blood, taken at baseline.

The CDR3 region has the DNA TGTGCCAGCAGCTTCCGAGGGCCCCCCGGGTCCTACGAGCAGTACTTC. Its translation: CASSFRGPPGSYEQYF. The chain employs TRBV5-5 and TRBJ2-7; a weak D match, TRBD2 (5 bases). Trimming removed 2 bases from V and 1 base from J, with 16 bases in between. This CDR3 has 16 residues. CDR1 is SGHKS, CDR2 YYEKEE, per germline (reference sequence).